Described below is a single T cell receptor (beta chain) sequence and its context. What it binds is unknown. The record originates from a study of T cell responses to AZD1222 COVID-19 vaccine. Second doses at about 4 or about 12 weeks were pooled. Clones were sequenced by immunoSEQ multiplex PCR, and TCRdb holds only the in-frame ones, with some missing. The sample has 50,000 to 75,000 clones, roughly 89% seen once; the top ten hold roughly 6.1%. CDR1 WNHNN and CDR2 SYGVQD come from the germline V gene (reference sequence). V gave up 4 bases and J gave up 7 bases, with 20 bases separating them. The CDR3 totals 15 residues. Study results and limitations: Repertoire samples came only from after the peak T cell response. Spike-spanning, vaccine-associated CD4 TCRs were dominant at 160-218 and 743-854. Spike-specific TCR breadth and depth went up after people got two AZD1222 doses.

The TCR comes from an adult who received the AZD1222 COVID-19 vaccine. V and J are TRBV10-1 and TRBJ2-7; a weak D match, TRBD2 (5 bases). The sequences come from peripheral blood, collected 28 days after the second AZD1222 dose. The CDR3 here is CASSAPFLLPGEQYF. CDR3 in DNA: TGCGCCAGCAGTGCTCCCTTCTTACTCCCGGGGGAGCAGTACTTC.